The present T cell receptor (beta chain) was sequenced within a study of regulatory T cells in long-lasting Graves disease. Regarding the study as a whole: Sharing of public clonotypes was greater in persistent patients (under 3,000) than in new patients (966).

Time point given: newly diagnosed GD, antithyroid drugs for less than 3 months. PBMC-derived RNA was used for the TCR library. Looked up from germline, CDR1 is DFQATT and CDR2 is SNEGSKA (reference sequence). With V trimmed by 3 bases and J by 7 bases, 12 bases remained unmatched. CDR3 length: 15 residues. The TCR beta library used iRepertoire HTBI primers with Arm-PCR amplification of CDR3. MiXCR, run by TCRdb on the multiplex PCR reads, gives a single entry per CDR3 protein. Of roughly 260,000 distinct CDR3 sequences in the sample, 15% to 20% were seen once. This clonotype was counted at least ten times. Its cognate antigen is unknown. This sample also belongs to another study, concerning T cells in Graves' hyperthyroidism and ophthalmopathy. That paper states: First-round RT-PCR of the TCR CDR3 relied on the HTBI primer set.

This receptor was obtained from a woman aged 30 to 39 with Graves disease. The J gene is TRBJ1-5, the V gene TRBV20-1; 7 nucleotides line up with TRBD1. This material consisted of peripheral blood mononuclear cells (PBMCs), taken at new diagnosis, from a patient treated with antithyroid drugs. The CDR3 region has the DNA TGCAGTGCTAGCAGTCCGGGACAGTTCAGGCAGCCCCAGCATTTT. Its translation: CSASSPGQFRQPQHF.